The source of this TCR beta chain is a study of T cell responses to AZD1222 COVID-19 vaccine (dated by TCRdb to the early 2020s). A note on the overall study: TCR sequencing covered 233 trial participants: about 210 given two doses of AZD1222 and around 25 given two doses of MenACWY control vaccine. Enrollment into the trials was organized by age into subgroups of 18-55, 56-69 and 70-plus years, and those subgroups contained roughly 140, 27 and 60 TCR-sequenced participants, respectively. What the study reported, not specific to this receptor: Because no day 14 peak-response samples were available, repertoires were characterized only after the peak T cell response. CD4 TCRs associated with the vaccine covered the entire spike protein, and the dominant responses were in regions 160-218 and 743-854. After two AZD1222 doses, both the breadth and the depth of spike-specific TCRs were significantly higher than at day 0 and than in MenACWY recipients. Only six or seven AZD1222 recipients were SARS-CoV-2 seropositive at baseline, limiting conclusions about previously exposed vaccinees. Participants were mostly white British and included more females than males, and it was suggested by the authors that clonal diversity may have been underestimated. Reportedly, close to half of the unique spike-specific TCRs recognized epitopes lying outside the regions that are mutated in the B.1.351 and B.1.1.7 variants. In the small 56-69-year group, the increase in depth fell short of significance, most likely because of low power.

The trim is 1 base for V and 8 bases for J, with a gap of 8 bases between the germline ends. Taken from cysteine to phenylalanine, the CDR3 has 13 residues. The sequence is cut down to CDR3 DNA, 39 bases in frame from base 1. Sequences SGHTA (CDR1) and FQGNSA (CDR2) are obtained from the germline V gene. The meaning of the sample's time point label: about 28 days (+/-7) after the second vaccine dose. AZD1222 recipients with second doses at about 4 weeks or about 12 weeks were pooled, because spike-specific TCR depth and breadth did not differ between schedules. The vaccinee samples were drawn from two UK trials, COV001 and COV002, one of which was a single-blind randomized controlled phase 2/3 trial testing AZD1222 (ChAdOx1 nCoV-19) in healthy adults. Trial participant PBMC samples were collected at day 0 and day 28 after the second dose for TCRbeta chain sequencing. The CDR3 regions of human TCRbeta chains were analyzed by immunosequencing. As for the authors' bioinformatics: TCRs in the repertoires were matched against a reference library of SARS-CoV-2-specific TCRs that had been generated with the MIRA antigen-specificity platform. Breadth meant the fraction of unique TCRs that were SARS-CoV-2-associated, whereas depth meant the fraction of total T cells that were SARS-CoV-2-associated. Each spike-specific TCR was assigned to its reactive spike region and to a CD4 or CD8 class using the MIRA data. Log10-transformed breadth and depth values were compared by one-way ANOVA with Sidak's multiple comparisons tests. TCRdb mirrors the immuneACCESS table, restricted to in-frame sequences. Some clones are absent from its copies; in checked studies, under half trace to an unresolved V gene, and the reason for the others is unknown. Clone size and the V and J calls come from that table; the DNA yielded D and trimming. This sample comprises approximately 77,000 clones, about 92% of them detected only once. The ten biggest clones cover roughly 4.7% of the sample.

Concerning this clone itself: Its antigen remains unidentified. Per-base quality was not reported, and no clone a single base away is much larger than it.

The receptor's source is an adult who received the AZD1222 COVID-19 vaccine. Source: peripheral blood, taken 28 days after the second AZD1222 dose. The rearrangement joined TRBV7-2 to TRBJ1-4, with the D gene too uncertain to name. Read as DNA, the sequence is TGTGCCAGCAGCTTAGAACGGCCGGAAAAACTGTTTTTT. Protein translation: CASSLERPEKLFF.